The entry that follows covers one T cell receptor (beta chain) sequence. Enrolment of Seattle patients took place during active infection, and they were followed longitudinally. In the authors' workflow: Estimates of nucleated cell counts were drawn from the amplification of reference gene primers. Profiled with immunoSEQ multiplex PCR; TCRdb holds only in-frame clones, not every one. V and J calls and clone size are copied from that table; D and trimming were computed from the DNA. There are about 170,000 clones in the sample; about 82% occur only once, and about 8.1% lies in the top ten. The CDR3 runs 14 residues. Germline CDR1 MGHRA, CDR2 YSYEKL. V lost 4 bases to trimming and J lost 8 bases, with 12 bases between them. These data originate in a study of blood T cell repertoires in COVID-19. Study overall: Specimens from acute and convalescent COVID-19 originated in the United States, Italy and Spain. PBMCs, B-cell-depleted T cells, or T cells were the source of the cDNA or gDNA that made up the material.

Sequenced input: peripheral blood. The source is a woman older than 75 with COVID-19, enrolled during active disease. The genes are TRBV4-1 and TRBJ1-6; D possibly corresponds to TRBD1 (6 bases). The CDR3 DNA sequence: TGCGCCAGCAGCCTGACAGGCCGGGATTCACCCCTCCACTTT. Encoded protein: CASSLTGRDSPLHF.